The 20 T cell receptor beta chains below were found in one sample sequenced in a study of blood T cell repertoires in COVID-19. Libraries were prepared by immunoSEQ multiplex PCR; TCRdb keeps only in-frame clonotypes and omits some of them. Of about 290,000 clones listed, roughly 90% are singletons. Sequencing input: peripheral blood. The receptors here all came from a woman aged 25 to 39 with active or convalescent COVID-19.

V gene TRBV25-1 combines with J gene TRBJ2-1; D may be TRBD2 (5 bases). Looked up from germline, CDR1 is MGHDK and CDR2 is SYGVNS. With 3 bases removed from V and 9 bases from J, the gap between germline ends came to 12 bases. The CDR3 loop spans 13 amino acids. The CDR3 sequence: CASSEGPRGEQFF. For the CDR3, the DNA is TGTGCCAGCAGTGAGGGTCCCCGGGGTGAGCAGTTCTTC.

The chain combines TRBV15 with TRBJ1-4; D perhaps matches TRBD1 (6 bases). Germline V gene data show CDR1 as LNHNV and CDR2 as YYDKDF (reference sequence). The V end lost 0 bases, the J end lost 8 bases, and 13 bases lay between the germline ends. This CDR3 comprises 15 residues. CDR3 in amino acids: CATSRDHREGEKLFF. CDR3 nucleotides: TGTGCCACCAGCAGAGACCACAGGGAAGGGGAAAAACTGTTTTTT.

V gene TRBV2 combines with J gene TRBJ2-3; tentative D call: TRBD2 (6 bases). V dropped 5 bases and J dropped 2 bases, with 11 bases sitting between them. The CDR3 extends over 14 amino acids. The germline CDR1 and CDR2 sequences are SNHLY and FYNNEI. CDR3 in DNA: TGTGCCAGCAGTCGGAGGACTATCACAGATACGCAGTATTTT. It codes for CASSRRTITDTQYF.

The rearrangement links TRBV21-1 to TRBJ1-6; TRBD1 was called by the table and not checked on the DNA. TRBV21-1 is a recognized pseudogene. This CDR3 is 18 amino acids long. The CDR3 DNA reads as TGTGCCAGCAGCAAAGAAATTCGGAGGGGGCGAAAGGATTCACCCCTCCACTTT. The encoded protein is CASSKEIRRGRKDSPLHF.

This clone was observed a handful of times. The gene calls are TRBV6-2 or TRBV6-3 and TRBJ2-1, with a possible D match to TRBD2 (6 bases). Trimming took off 4 bases at V and 4 bases at J, with 8 bases between the two ends. This CDR3 spans 13 amino acids. In germline, CDR1 is MNHEY, CDR2 SVGEGT. CDR3 DNA sequence: TGTGCCAGCAGTTCGGGGGAATACAATGAGCAGTTCTTC. It specifies CASSSGEYNEQFF.

This clone appeared a single time. V gene TRBV6-2 or TRBV6-3 combines with J gene TRBJ2-1; the match to TRBD2 covers 11 bases. With 7 bases clipped from V and 2 bases from J, the junction kept 10 bases outside the gene matches. This CDR3 comprises 17 residues. Germline CDR1 MNHEY, CDR2 SVGEGT. CDR3 amino acids: CASTPTLAGGAYNEQFF. Written as DNA, the CDR3 is TGTGCCAGCACCCCGACCCTAGCGGGGGGCGCCTACAATGAGCAGTTCTTC.

The chain is built from TRBV4-1 and TRBJ2-5; the match to TRBD1 covers 10 bases. The V gene's germline CDR1 is MGHRA and CDR2 YSYEKL. The CDR3 is made up of 14 amino acids. V was pared by 3 bases and J by 4 bases, with 2 bases of the junction left unmatched. CDR3 sequence (DNA): TGCGCCAGCAGCCAGGGGACAGGGGCAGAGACCCAGTACTTC. It yields the protein CASSQGTGAETQYF.

Remarks on this clone: The same CDR3 is also encoded by other DNA sequences in this sample. The chain recombines TRBV27 with TRBJ1-5, with D possibly matching TRBD1 (5 bases). Germline CDR1 and CDR2: MNHEY and SMNVEV (reference sequence). The V end lost 0 bases, the J end lost 2 bases, and 5 bases lay between the germline ends. There are 14 residues in the CDR3. CDR3 residues: CASSLSRGNQPQHF. For the CDR3, the DNA is TGTGCCAGCAGTTTATCCAGGGGCAATCAGCCCCAGCATTTT.

V is TRBV7-2 and J is TRBJ1-6, with D possibly TRBD1 on 5 matching bases. Trimming removed 4 bases at V and 8 bases at J, with 15 bases between. Germline-derived CDR1 and CDR2 are SGHTA and FQGNSA. This CDR3 has 15 amino acids. The CDR3 protein is CASSSGRSFDSPLHF. CDR3 nucleotides: TGTGCCAGCAGCTCAGGGAGGAGTTTCGATTCACCCCTCCACTTT.

V and J are TRBV6-2 or TRBV6-3 and TRBJ1-1; unclear D gene. The CDR3 consists of 16 residues. V was cut by 5 bases and J by 3 bases, with 19 bases left in between. Germline V CDR1 and CDR2: MNHEY, SVGEGT. The CDR3, as DNA: TGTGCCAGCAGTGACCATCCCTGGGGAGGTCACACTGAAGCTTTCTTT. Translation gives CASSDHPWGGHTEAFF.

The chain combines TRBV20-1 with TRBJ1-2; unclear D gene. The CDR3 extends over 10 amino acids. The V end lost 6 bases, the J end lost 7 bases, and 9 bases lay between the germline ends. Per germline, CDR1 DFQATT and CDR2 SNEGSKA (reference sequence). The CDR3 sequence is CSATDIGYTF. As DNA, the CDR3 is TGCAGTGCCACCGACATTGGCTACACCTTC.

This clone turned up a few times. The chain is built from TRBV9 and TRBJ1-2; D not resolved. Germline CDR1 reads SGDLS; CDR2 reads YYNGEE. The CDR3 sequence is 13 residues long. V lost 3 bases to trimming and J lost 5 bases, with 11 bases between them. The CDR3 nucleotides are TGTGCCAGCAGCGAAGGCGGCTTGTATGGCTACACCTTC. Translated: CASSEGGLYGYTF.

This chain connects TRBV7-2 to TRBJ2-1; 10 nucleotides match TRBD2. The ends lost 5 bases at V and 5 bases at J; junction bases unmatched: 6. This CDR3 is built from 15 residues. The V gene's germline CDR1 is SGHTA and CDR2 FQGNSA. The CDR3 coding sequence is TGTGCCAGCAGCGATGGACTAGCGGTCAACAATGAGCAGTTCTTC. Translation: CASSDGLAVNNEQFF.

J is TRBJ1-5 and V is TRBV10-3, with D tentatively TRBD1 (6 bases). Germline-derived CDR1 and CDR2 are ENHRY and SYGVKD. The V end lost 6 bases, the J end lost 2 bases, and 14 bases lay between the germline ends. The CDR3 runs 15 residues. The DNA for the CDR3 is TGTGCCATCAGCCCCACAGGGAATGGCAATCAGCCCCAGCATTTT. This translates into CAISPTGNGNQPQHF.

This sequence joins TRBV7-2 and TRBJ2-5, with 7 bases identical to TRBD2. Germline CDR1 reads SGHTA; CDR2 reads FQGNSA. Germline trimming cut 5 bases from V and 5 bases from J; bases unmatched to any gene: 14. The CDR3 totals 16 residues. CDR3 sequence: CASSPSAGSLGETQYF. The CDR3 nucleotides are TGTGCCAGCAGCCCGTCAGCGGGGTCGTTGGGGGAGACCCAGTACTTC. Complete variable domain (other parts from reference TRBV7-2 and TRBJ2-5): GAGVSQSPSNKVTEKGKDVELRCDPISGHTALYWYRQSLGQGLEFLIYFQGNSAPDKSGLPSDRFSAERTGGSVSTLTIQRTQQEDSAVYLCASSPSAGSLGETQYFGPGTRLLVL.

The V call is TRBV4-3, the J call TRBJ1-2, with 10 bases that match TRBD1. From germline, CDR1 is LGHNA and CDR2 YSLEER. V dropped 3 bases and J dropped 7; count of bases not matched to a gene: 8. CDR3 size: 15 residues. In nucleotides, the CDR3 is TGCGCCAGCAGCCAGATAAGGGACAGGGGAAGTGGCTACACCTTC. Protein product: CASSQIRDRGSGYTF.

This clone was seen a few times. This rearrangement joins TRBV15 to TRBJ2-7, with D possibly matching TRBD1 (6 bases). The CDR3 is made up of 15 amino acids. Germline V lookup: CDR1 LNHNV, CDR2 YYDKDF (reference sequence). Trimming removed 4 bases at V and 0 bases at J, with 13 bases between. CDR3 sequence: CATSTATGSSYEQYF. The CDR3 region has the DNA TGTGCCACCAGCACCGCAACAGGGAGCTCCTACGAGCAGTACTTC.

This clone has a single count. The chain couples TRBV19 to TRBJ1-4; possible D gene TRBD1, 5 bases. The V end was cut by 9 bases, the J end by 4 bases, with 12 bases between. The CDR3 is 13 residues long. Germline values: CDR1 LNHDA, CDR2 SQIVND (reference sequence). CDR3 region: CASQTEFNEKLFF. CDR3 DNA: TGTGCCAGCCAGACAGAATTTAATGAAAAACTGTTTTTT.

The gene calls are TRBV4-3 and TRBJ1-2; 7 bases fit TRBD1. V shed 6 bases and J 8 bases; nucleotides not matched to a gene: 18. The CDR3 is 16 residues long. Germline CDR1 and CDR2: LGHNA and YSLEER. The chain's CDR3 is CASRRELRQGLLGYTF. As DNA, the CDR3 is TGCGCCAGCAGACGGGAACTAAGACAGGGACTCTTAGGCTACACCTTC.

The V call is TRBV11-2, the J call TRBJ2-7; possible D gene TRBD1, 6 bases. The CDR3 loop spans 14 amino acids. Germline CDR1 SGHAT, CDR2 FQNNGV. V was pared by 5 bases and J by 2 bases, with 13 bases between. The CDR3 here is CASSPRGLTYEQYF. CDR3 nucleotides: TGTGCCAGCAGCCCCAGGGGTCTCACCTACGAGCAGTACTTC. The variable domain in full, with the rest retrieved from reference TRBV11-2 and TRBJ2-7, is EAGVAQSPRYKIIEKRQSVAFWCNPISGHATLYWYQQILGQGPKLLIQFQNNGVVDDSQLPKDRFSAERLKGVDSTLKIQPAKLEDSAVYLCASSPRGLTYEQYFGPGTRLTVT.